The T cell receptor (beta chain) described here comes from a study of blood T cell repertoires in COVID-19. Authors' analysis steps: Estimation of nucleated cell counts was performed using reference gene primer amplification. Assay used: immunoSEQ multiplex PCR; TCRdb lists only in-frame clones, some missing. V, J and clone size were drawn from that table, and D and trimming were deduced from the DNA. The sample includes 100,000 to 150,000 clones, about 81% of them seen just once. The sequenced sample consisted of peripheral blood. This TCR derives from a man aged 25 to 40 with COVID-19, enrolled during active disease.

The CDR3 DNA reads as TGTGCCAGCTCTTGGGGCCCGGAGGGCTACACCTTC. Protein: CASSWGPEGYTF. The chain combines TRBV2 with TRBJ1-2; TRBD1 is a possible D gene (5 bases). V lost 8 bases to trimming and J lost 8 bases, with 15 bases between them. Germline CDR1 is SNHLY and CDR2 is FYNNEI. CDR3 length: 12 residues. The full variable domain, in which reference TRBV2 and TRBJ1-2 provide the parts outside the CDR3, is EPEVTQTPSHQVTQMGQEVILRCVPISNHLYFYWYRQILGQKVEFLVSFYNNEISEKSEIFDDQFSVERPDGSNFTLKIRSTKLEDSAMYFCASSWGPEGYTFGSGTRLTVV.